This T cell receptor beta chain was sequenced during a study of shared clonotypes between healthy human individuals. TCRdb's table, derived via immunoSEQ multiplex PCR, lists solely in-frame clones and lacks some. The sample holds 450,000 to 500,000 clones, 70% to 80% seen once. Turning to this clone: The junction departs from germline at one end; a sequencing error may be responsible.

This CDR3 is 16 amino acids long. Germline CDR1 SSHAT, CDR2 FNYEAQ (reference sequence). The sequencing sample was made of PBMCs. This chain connects TRBV7-7 to TRBJ2-1; 14 bases fit TRBD2. This sequence originates from a woman in her thirties or forties in good health. Some clones in this sample may be carry-over from other donors' samples. Written as DNA, the CDR3 is TGTGCTAGCAGCTCCACGGGACTAGCGGGAGTCAATGAGCAGTTCTTC. Amino acids: CASSSTGLAGVNEQFF.